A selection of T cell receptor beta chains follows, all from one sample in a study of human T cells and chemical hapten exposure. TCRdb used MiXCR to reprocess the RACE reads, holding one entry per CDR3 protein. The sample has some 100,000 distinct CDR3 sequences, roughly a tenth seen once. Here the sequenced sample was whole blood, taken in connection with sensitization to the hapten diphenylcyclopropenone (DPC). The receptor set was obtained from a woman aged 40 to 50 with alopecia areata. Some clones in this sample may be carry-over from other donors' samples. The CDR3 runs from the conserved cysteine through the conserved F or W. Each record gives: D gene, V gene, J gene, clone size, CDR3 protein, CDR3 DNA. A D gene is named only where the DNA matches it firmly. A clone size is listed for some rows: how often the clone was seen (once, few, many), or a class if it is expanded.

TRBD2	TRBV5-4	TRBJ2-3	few	CASSRANSGGAEYF	TGTGCCAGCAGCCGGGCGAATAGCGGGGGGGCGGAGTATTTT
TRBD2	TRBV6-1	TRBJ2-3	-	CASLAGDTKDTQYF	TGTGCCAGTCTAGCGGGGGATACGAAAGATACGCAGTATTTT
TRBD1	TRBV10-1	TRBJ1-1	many	CASKNWTGPPGMGNTEAFF	TGCGCCAGCAAAAATTGGACAGGGCCACCTGGGATGGGGAACACTGAAGCTTTCTTT
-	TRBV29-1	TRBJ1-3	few	CSVSPMGAGNTIYF	TGCAGCGTCTCTCCCATGGGGGCCGGAAACACCATATATTTT
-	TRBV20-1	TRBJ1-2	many	CSARDYGYTF	TGCAGTGCTAGAGACTATGGCTACACCTTC
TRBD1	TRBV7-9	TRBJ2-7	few	CASSLGGTGGVGEQYF	TGTGCCAGCAGCTTAGGAGGGACAGGTGGAGTCGGGGAGCAGTACTTC
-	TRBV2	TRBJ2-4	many	CASSVGGTQNIQYF	TGTGCCAGCAGTGTCGGCGGGACCCAAAACATTCAGTACTTC
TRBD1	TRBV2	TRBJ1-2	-	CASSPGTGNDGYTF	TGTGCCAGCAGTCCCGGGACAGGGAACGATGGCTACACCTTC
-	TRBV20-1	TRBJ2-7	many	CSANRATGYEQYF	TGCAGTGCCAACCGGGCCACGGGATACGAGCAGTACTTC
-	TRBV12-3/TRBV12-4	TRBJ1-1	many	CASSSDPGRPEAFF	TGTGCCAGCAGTTCCGACCCGGGGCGACCTGAAGCTTTCTTT
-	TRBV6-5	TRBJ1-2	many	CASNGAGPSYGYTF	TGTGCCAGCAACGGGGCAGGGCCGAGCTATGGCTACACCTTC
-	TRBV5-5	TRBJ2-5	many	CASSLGTGETQYF	TGTGCCAGCAGCTTAGGGACCGGAGAGACCCAGTACTTC
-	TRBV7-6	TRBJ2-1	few	CASSLAGIAPNNEQFF	TGTGCCAGCAGCTTAGCGGGGATAGCTCCCAACAATGAGCAGTTCTTC
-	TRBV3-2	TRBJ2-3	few	CASSQGTSGTDTQYF	TGTGCCAGCAGCCAAGGGACTAGCGGCACAGATACGCAGTATTTT
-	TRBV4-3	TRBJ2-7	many	CASSQDWAGTYEQYF	TGCGCCAGCAGCCAAGATTGGGCAGGCACCTACGAGCAGTACTTC
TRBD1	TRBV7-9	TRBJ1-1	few	CASSLEDRVRMNTEAFF	TGTGCCAGCAGCTTAGAGGACAGGGTCAGGATGAACACTGAAGCTTTCTTT
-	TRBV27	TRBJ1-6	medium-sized	CASSLWHPNYNSPLHF	TGTGCCAGCAGTTTATGGCACCCCAACTATAATTCACCCCTCCACTTT
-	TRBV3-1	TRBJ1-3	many	CASSQEWSSGNTIYF	TGTGCCAGCAGCCAAGAATGGAGCTCTGGAAACACCATATATTTT
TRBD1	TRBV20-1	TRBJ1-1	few	CSAREPTGFVTEAFF	TGCAGTGCTAGAGAACCGACAGGGTTCGTCACTGAAGCTTTCTTT
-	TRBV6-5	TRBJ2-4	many	CASSYSNIQYF	TGTGCCAGCAGTTACTCTAACATTCAGTACTTC
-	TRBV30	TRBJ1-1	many	CAWSEGYTNTEAFF	TGTGCCTGGAGTGAGGGTTATACCAACACTGAAGCTTTCTTT
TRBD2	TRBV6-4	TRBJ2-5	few	CASIRGGDQETQYF	TGTGCCAGCATCCGGGGGGGGGATCAAGAGACCCAGTACTTC
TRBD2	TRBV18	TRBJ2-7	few	CASSPLTSGGYYEQYF	TGTGCCAGCTCACCCCTTACTAGCGGGGGGTACTACGAGCAGTACTTC
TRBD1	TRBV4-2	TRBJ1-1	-	CASSQAGDRDGTEAFF	TGTGCCAGCAGCCAAGCGGGGGACAGGGATGGCACTGAAGCTTTCTTT
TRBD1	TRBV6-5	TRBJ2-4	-	CASSLGQGVNIQYF	TGTGCCAGCAGTTTGGGACAGGGGGTAAACATTCAGTACTTC
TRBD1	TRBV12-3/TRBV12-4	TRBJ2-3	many	CASSFPRGQATTDTQYF	TGTGCCAGCAGTTTCCCTCGAGGACAGGCGACCACAGATACGCAGTATTTT
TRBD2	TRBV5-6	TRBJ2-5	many	CASSEALAGLFQETQYF	TGTGCCAGCTCCGAGGCCCTAGCGGGACTATTCCAAGAGACCCAGTACTTC
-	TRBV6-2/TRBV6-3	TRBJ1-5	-	CASNLLPGSQPQHF	TGTGCCAGCAACTTACTCCCGGGAAGTCAGCCCCAGCATTTT
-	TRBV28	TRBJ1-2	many	CASSFRMSYTF	TGTGCCAGCAGTTTTAGAATGAGCTACACCTTC
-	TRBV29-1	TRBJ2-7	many	CSVSLAGMTHEQYF	TGCAGCGTGTCCCTGGCAGGGATGACCCACGAGCAGTACTTC
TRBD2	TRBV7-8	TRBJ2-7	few	CASSLDSGGEFYEQYF	TGTGCCAGCAGCTTAGATAGCGGGGGGGAGTTTTACGAGCAGTACTTC
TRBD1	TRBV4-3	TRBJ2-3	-	CASSQVGTGYTDTQYF	TGCGCCAGCAGCCAAGTGGGGACAGGGTACACAGATACGCAGTATTTT
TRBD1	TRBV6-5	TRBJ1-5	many	CASSLSFGTAQNQPQHF	TGTGCCAGCAGCCTTTCCTTCGGGACAGCGCAAAATCAGCCCCAGCATTTT
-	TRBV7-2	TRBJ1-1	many	CASSLARGGYTEAFF	TGTGCCAGCAGCTTAGCGCGGGGGGGGTACACTGAAGCTTTCTTT
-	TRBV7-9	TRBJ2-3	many	CASSLISDTQYF	TGTGCCAGCAGCTTAATCTCAGATACGCAGTATTTT
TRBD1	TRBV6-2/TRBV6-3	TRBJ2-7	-	CASSSGQVVYYEQYF	TGTGCCAGCAGTTCGGGACAGGTGGTTTACTACGAGCAGTACTTC
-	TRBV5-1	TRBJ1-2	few	CASSFRDYGYTF	TGCGCCAGCAGCTTCAGGGATTATGGCTACACCTTC
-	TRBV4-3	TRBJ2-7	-	CASSQEEGYEQYF	TGCGCCAGCAGCCAAGAGGAGGGCTACGAGCAGTACTTC
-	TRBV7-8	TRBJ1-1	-	CASSVGQLSTAFF	TGTGCCAGCAGCGTTGGACAGCTTTCGACAGCTTTCTTT
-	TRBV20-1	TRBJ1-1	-	CSAKVAVNTEAFF	TGCAGTGCTAAAGTCGCCGTGAACACTGAAGCTTTCTTT
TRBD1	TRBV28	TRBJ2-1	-	CASSPTGSGSNEQFF	TGTGCCAGCAGTCCGACAGGGTCTGGCTCCAATGAGCAGTTCTTC
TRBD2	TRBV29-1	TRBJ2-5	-	CSVGASGGPRQYF	TGCAGCGTTGGGGCTAGCGGGGGGCCGCGACAGTACTTC
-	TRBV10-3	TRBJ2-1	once	CATAKLVSQNEQFF	TGTGCCACGGCAAAACTAGTCTCCCAGAATGAGCAGTTCTTC
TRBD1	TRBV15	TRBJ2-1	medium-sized	CATSSRDSIYNEQFF	TGTGCCACCAGCAGCCGGGACAGCATTTACAATGAGCAGTTCTTC
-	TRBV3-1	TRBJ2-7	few	CASSQGGGSKEYF	TGTGCCAGCAGCCAAGGAGGAGGGTCTAAGGAGTACTTC
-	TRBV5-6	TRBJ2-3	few	CASSPDLERYTQYF	TGTGCCAGCAGCCCGGATCTGGAGCGGTATACGCAGTATTTT